This T cell receptor beta chain is drawn from a study of CD8 T cells in Susac syndrome. Random hexamers were used to reverse transcribe an amount of about 0.5 to 1 ug RNA. Using its own MiXCR run on the immunoSEQ multiplex PCR reads, TCRdb lists one record per CDR3 protein. In the table there are some 120,000 distinct CDR3 sequences, about 90% of which are singletons. Germline V gene sequence: CDR1 SGHTA, CDR2 FQGNSA. This CDR3 contains 13 residues. V gave up 10 bases and J gave up 2 bases, with 14 bases separating them. Specimen: CD8+ T cells from PBMCs. The clonotype originates from a human donor in good health. This chain uses TRBV7-2 with TRBJ2-5; unclear D gene. DNA of the CDR3: TGTGCCACTCTGCTCGCTACTCAAGAGACCCAGTACTTC. Protein: CATLLATQETQYF.